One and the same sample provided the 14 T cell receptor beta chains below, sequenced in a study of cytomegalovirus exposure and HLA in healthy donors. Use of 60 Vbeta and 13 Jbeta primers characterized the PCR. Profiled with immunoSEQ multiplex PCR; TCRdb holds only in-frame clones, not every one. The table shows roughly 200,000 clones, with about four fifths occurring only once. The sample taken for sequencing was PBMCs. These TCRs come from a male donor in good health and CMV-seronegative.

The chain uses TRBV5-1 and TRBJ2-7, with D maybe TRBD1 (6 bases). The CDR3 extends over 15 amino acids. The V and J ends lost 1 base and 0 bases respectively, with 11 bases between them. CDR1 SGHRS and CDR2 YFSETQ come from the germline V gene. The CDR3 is CASSLQGPSSYEQYF. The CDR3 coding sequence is TGCGCCAGCAGCTTGCAGGGGCCTAGCTCCTACGAGCAGTACTTC. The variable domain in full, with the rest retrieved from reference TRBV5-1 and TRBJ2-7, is KAGVTQTPRYLIKTRGQQVTLSCSPISGHRSVSWYQQTPGQGLQFLFEYFSETQRNKGNFPGRFSGRQFSNSRSEMNVSTLELGDSALYLCASSLQGPSSYEQYFGPGTRLTVT.

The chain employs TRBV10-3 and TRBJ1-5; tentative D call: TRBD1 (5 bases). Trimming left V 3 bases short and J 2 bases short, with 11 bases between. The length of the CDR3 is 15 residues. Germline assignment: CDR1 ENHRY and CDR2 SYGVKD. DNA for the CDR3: TGTGCCATCAGTGAACGAGGGGAGGGCAATCAGCCCCAGCATTTT. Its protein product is CAISERGEGNQPQHF.

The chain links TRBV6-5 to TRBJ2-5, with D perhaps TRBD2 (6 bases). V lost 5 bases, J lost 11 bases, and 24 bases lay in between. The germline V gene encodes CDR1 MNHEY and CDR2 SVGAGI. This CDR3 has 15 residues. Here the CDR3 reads CASSQLGGIRQEQYF. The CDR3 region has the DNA TGTGCCAGCAGTCAGCTTGGCGGGATACGTCAAGAGCAGTACTTC.

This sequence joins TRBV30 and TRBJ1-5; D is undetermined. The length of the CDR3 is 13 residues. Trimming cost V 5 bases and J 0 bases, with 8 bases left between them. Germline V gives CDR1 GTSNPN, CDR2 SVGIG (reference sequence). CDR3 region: CAWATYSNQPQHF. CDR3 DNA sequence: TGTGCCTGGGCTACGTATAGCAATCAGCCCCAGCATTTT. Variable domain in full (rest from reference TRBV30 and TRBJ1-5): SQTIHQWPATLVQPVGSPLSLECTVEGTSNPNLYWYRQAAGRGLQLLFYSVGIGQISSEVPQNLSASRPQDRQFILSSKKLLLSDSGFYLCAWATYSNQPQHFGDGTRLSIL.

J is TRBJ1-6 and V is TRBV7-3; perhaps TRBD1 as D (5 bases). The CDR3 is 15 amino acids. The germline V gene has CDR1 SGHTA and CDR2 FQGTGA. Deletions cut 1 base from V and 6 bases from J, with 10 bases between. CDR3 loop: CASSLMGQGNSPLHF. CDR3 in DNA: TGTGCCAGCAGCTTAATGGGGCAGGGTAATTCACCCCTCCACTTT.

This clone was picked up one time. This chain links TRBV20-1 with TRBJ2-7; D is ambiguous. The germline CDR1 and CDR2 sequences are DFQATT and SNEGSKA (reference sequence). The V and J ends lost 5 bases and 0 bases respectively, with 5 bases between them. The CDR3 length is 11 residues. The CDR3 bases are TGCAGTGCTCTGAGCTCCTACGAGCAGTACTTC. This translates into CSALSSYEQYF.

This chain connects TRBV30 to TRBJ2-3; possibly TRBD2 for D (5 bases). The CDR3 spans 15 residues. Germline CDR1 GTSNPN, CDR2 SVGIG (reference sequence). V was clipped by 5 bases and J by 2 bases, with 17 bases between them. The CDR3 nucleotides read TGTGCCTGGCACGGCGGGCCTAGATTCACAGATACGCAGTATTTT. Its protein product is CAWHGGPRFTDTQYF.

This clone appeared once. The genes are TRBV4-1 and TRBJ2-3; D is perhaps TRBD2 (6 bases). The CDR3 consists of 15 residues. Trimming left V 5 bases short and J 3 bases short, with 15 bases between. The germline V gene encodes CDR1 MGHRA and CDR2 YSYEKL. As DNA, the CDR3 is TGCGCCAGCAGCTCAGTCGGGAGAGGTACAGATACGCAGTATTTT. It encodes CASSSVGRGTDTQYF.

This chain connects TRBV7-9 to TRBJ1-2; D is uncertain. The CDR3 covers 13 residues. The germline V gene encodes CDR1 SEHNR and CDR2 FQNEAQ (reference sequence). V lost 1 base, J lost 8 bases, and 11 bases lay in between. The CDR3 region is CASSLGRQKGYTF. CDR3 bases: TGTGCCAGCAGCTTAGGTCGACAAAAGGGCTACACCTTC.

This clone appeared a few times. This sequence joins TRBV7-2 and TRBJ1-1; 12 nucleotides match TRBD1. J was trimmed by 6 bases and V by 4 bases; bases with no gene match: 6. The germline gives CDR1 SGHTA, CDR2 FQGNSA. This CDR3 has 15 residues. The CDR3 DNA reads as TGTGCCAGCAGCTCCCCGGGACAGGGGGCTGCTGAAGCTTTCTTT. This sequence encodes CASSSPGQGAAEAFF.

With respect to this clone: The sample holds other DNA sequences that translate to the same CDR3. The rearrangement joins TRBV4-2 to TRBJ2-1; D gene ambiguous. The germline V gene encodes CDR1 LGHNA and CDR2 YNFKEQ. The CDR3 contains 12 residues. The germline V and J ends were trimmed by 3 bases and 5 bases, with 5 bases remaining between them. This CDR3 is CASSHPNNEQFF. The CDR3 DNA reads TGTGCCAGCAGCCACCCAAACAATGAGCAGTTCTTC.

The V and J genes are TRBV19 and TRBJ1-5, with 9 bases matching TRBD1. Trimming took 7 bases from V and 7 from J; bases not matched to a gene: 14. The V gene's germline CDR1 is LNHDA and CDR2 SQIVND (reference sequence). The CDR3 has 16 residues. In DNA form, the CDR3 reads TGTGCCAGTACCTTACTCCGGGACAGGGACAGACAGCCCCAGCATTTT. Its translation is CASTLLRDRDRQPQHF.

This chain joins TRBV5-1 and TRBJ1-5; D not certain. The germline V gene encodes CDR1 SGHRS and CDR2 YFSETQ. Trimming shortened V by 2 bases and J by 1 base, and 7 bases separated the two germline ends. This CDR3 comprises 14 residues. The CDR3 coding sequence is TGCGCCAGCAGCTTAGATACAAGCAATCAGCCCCAGCATTTT. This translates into CASSLDTSNQPQHF.

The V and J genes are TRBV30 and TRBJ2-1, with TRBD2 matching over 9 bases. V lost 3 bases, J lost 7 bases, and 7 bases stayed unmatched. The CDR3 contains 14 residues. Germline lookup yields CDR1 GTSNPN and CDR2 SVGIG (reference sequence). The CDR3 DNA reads TGTGCCTGGAGGTTGGCGGGAGGGCGTAATGAGCAGTTCTTC. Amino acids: CAWRLAGGRNEQFF. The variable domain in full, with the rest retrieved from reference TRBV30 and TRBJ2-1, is SQTIHQWPATLVQPVGSPLSLECTVEGTSNPNLYWYRQAAGRGLQLLFYSVGIGQISSEVPQNLSASRPQDRQFILSSKKLLLSDSGFYLCAWRLAGGRNEQFFGPGTRLTVL.